One sample yielded the 32 T cell receptor beta chains listed below, sequenced in a study of T-cell reconstitution after alpha-beta-depleted transplantation in children. Unique molecular identifiers were incorporated during preparation of the TCRbeta library. TCRdb re-called the PCR reads with MiXCR, one entry per CDR3 protein. In the table there are fewer than 400,000 distinct CDR3 sequences, roughly 22% of which are singletons. Sequencing used PBMCs from the stem cell graft donor, obtained from the stem cell graft. The receptors here all came from a human donor who donated a stem cell graft to a child with acute myeloid leukemia.

This sequence joins TRBV24-1 and TRBJ2-7; TRBD2 matches at 10 bases. Germline V lookup: CDR1 KGHDR, CDR2 SFDVKD. The CDR3 contains 16 residues. V lost 5 bases, J lost 0 bases, and 6 bases stayed unmatched. CDR3 in amino acids: CATSARTSGSSYEQYF. The CDR3 coding sequence is TGTGCCACCAGTGCCAGGACTAGCGGAAGCTCCTACGAGCAGTACTTC.

This clonotype showed up many times. The chain joins TRBV29-1 to TRBJ2-1; 9 positions agree with TRBD1. The V and J ends lost 2 bases and 12 bases, in that order; junction bases with no gene match: 5. The CDR3 contains 12 residues. Germline CDR1 reads SQVTM; CDR2 reads ANQGSEA. The CDR3 here is CSVEPGQGAQFF. The CDR3, as DNA: TGCAGCGTTGAACCGGGACAGGGTGCGCAGTTCTTC.

The rearrangement joins TRBV28 to TRBJ2-5, with D unclear. CDR1 is MDHEN, CDR2 SYDVKM, per germline. The CDR3 is 18 residues long. V lost 6 bases to trimming and J lost 4 bases, with 27 bases between them. The CDR3 nucleotides read TGTGCCAGCAGAAAGACCAGTTGGCGTACCCAACCCCCAGAGACCCAGTACTTC. This codes for CASRKTSWRTQPPETQYF. Drawing the rest from reference TRBV28 and TRBJ2-5, the complete variable domain is DVKVTQSSRYLVKRTGEKVFLECVQDMDHENMFWYRQDPGLGLRLIYFSYDVKMKEKGDIPEGYSVSREKKERFSLILESASTNQTSMYLCASRKTSWRTQPPETQYFGPGTRLLVL.

This clonotype turned up a few times. The chain employs TRBV24-1 and TRBJ2-1; 7 bases map to TRBD1. Losses at the gene ends were 3 bases for V and 6 bases for J; bases not matched to a gene: 16. Germline CDR1 reads KGHDR; CDR2 reads SFDVKD. CDR3 length equals 18 residues. CDR3 amino acids: CATSDPQTGRGGSNEQFF. The CDR3 nucleotides are TGTGCCACCAGTGATCCCCAGACAGGGCGAGGGGGCTCCAATGAGCAGTTCTTC.

The chain recombines TRBV15 with TRBJ2-1; 9 nucleotides match TRBD1. Germline-derived CDR1 and CDR2 are LNHNV and YYDKDF (reference sequence). J gave up 6 bases and V 0 bases, and 6 bases lay outside the gene matches. The length of the CDR3 is 16 residues. The CDR3 DNA reads TGTGCCACCAGCAGAGATTTGGGACAGGGTCCCAATGAGCAGTTCTTC. As protein: CATSRDLGQGPNEQFF.

There are a few counts of this clonotype. This chain uses TRBV24-1 with TRBJ2-1; 8 positions agree with TRBD2. CDR1 and CDR2 from the germline V gene are KGHDR and SFDVKD. The V and J ends lost 4 bases and 7 bases, in that order; junction bases with no gene match: 11. The CDR3 runs to 16 residues. The CDR3 here is CATSDPTGLVGNEQFF. Here the CDR3 DNA reads TGTGCCACCAGTGACCCCACGGGACTAGTCGGTAATGAGCAGTTCTTC.

This clonotype was seen a few times. The chain carries TRBV2 and TRBJ2-5; D tentatively reads TRBD1 or TRBD2 (5 bases each). The V and J ends lost 2 bases and 9 bases respectively, with 7 bases between them. CDR3 size: 11 residues. The germline V gene has CDR1 SNHLY and CDR2 FYNNEI. In nucleotides, the CDR3 is TGTGCCAGCAGTGAAATGGGACCCCAGTACTTC. Encoded protein: CASSEMGPQYF.

The chain is built from TRBV4-1 and TRBJ2-2; TRBD2 agrees at 11 bases. The V segment lost 4 bases and the J segment 7 bases; nucleotides outside the gene matches: 11. Germline-derived CDR1 and CDR2 are MGHRA and YSYEKL. The CDR3 length is 17 residues. The CDR3 sequence: CASSRQIAGGPIGELFF. Written as DNA, the CDR3 is TGCGCCAGCAGCCGACAAATAGCGGGAGGGCCCATCGGGGAGCTGTTTTTT.

This rearrangement joins TRBV12-3 or TRBV12-4 to TRBJ2-7; the match to TRBD2 covers 8 bases. The V segment lost 5 bases and the J segment 6 bases; nucleotides outside the gene matches: 9. CDR3 size: 14 residues. CDR3 coding DNA: TGTGCCAGCAGTGTCGCGGGAGGATCGAGCGAGCAGTACTTC. Translation: CASSVAGGSSEQYF.

This clonotype was seen ten or more times. The CDR3 DNA is TGTGCCAGCAGCCAAAAGAAAGGAGAGGCCAAAAACATTCAGTACTTC. Amino acids: CASSQKKGEAKNIQYF. This chain joins TRBV7-2 and TRBJ2-4, with unresolved D. Looked up from germline, CDR1 is SGHTA and CDR2 is FQGNSA. The V end lost 5 bases, the J end lost 1 base, and 15 bases lay between the germline ends. The CDR3 covers 16 residues.

Ten or more counts support this clonotype. The rearrangement joins TRBV20-1 to TRBJ2-7, with a possible D match to TRBD2 (5 bases). The CDR3 is 12 amino acids. Trimming shortened V by 2 bases and J by 3 bases, and 8 bases separated the two germline ends. Looked up from germline, CDR1 is DFQATT and CDR2 is SNEGSKA (reference sequence). CDR3 sequence: CSARLADYEQYF. Here the CDR3 DNA reads TGCAGTGCTAGACTAGCCGACTACGAGCAGTACTTC.

The chain employs TRBV28 and TRBJ2-1; TRBD2 matches at 10 bases. Unmatched junction bases numbered 10, after V lost 4 bases and J lost 4 bases. Germline CDR1 reads MDHEN; CDR2 reads SYDVKM. The CDR3 runs to 17 residues. The CDR3, as DNA: TGTGCCAGCAGTTCGACTAGCGGGTCCCCACGTTACAATGAGCAGTTCTTC. Protein product: CASSSTSGSPRYNEQFF. Looking up the rest from reference TRBV28 and TRBJ2-1 gives the full variable domain: DVKVTQSSRYLVKRTGEKVFLECVQDMDHENMFWYRQDPGLGLRLIYFSYDVKMKEKGDIPEGYSVSREKKERFSLILESASTNQTSMYLCASSSTSGSPRYNEQFFGPGTRLTVL.

This clonotype was detected a few times. The chain recombines TRBV12-3 or TRBV12-4 with TRBJ2-1; 7 bases are shared with TRBD2. CDR3 length: 14 residues. Trimming at V came to 7 bases and at J to 4 bases, leaving 7 bases not matched to a gene. CDR3 sequence (DNA): TGTGCCAGCAACCAGGGAGGGCCGTACAATGAGCAGTTCTTC. Its translation: CASNQGGPYNEQFF.

This clonotype was detected many times. The V call is TRBV29-1, the J call TRBJ2-1, with D possibly being TRBD1 (5 bases). CDR1 SQVTM and CDR2 ANQGSEA come from the germline V gene. Trimming left V 4 bases short and J 1 base short, with 8 bases between. The CDR3 consists of 13 residues. The DNA for the CDR3 is TGCAGCGTTGGGACAATGTCCTACAATGAGCAGTTCTTC. This encodes CSVGTMSYNEQFF.

Only a few counts were recorded for this clonotype. The chain links TRBV6-1 to TRBJ2-7, with 10 bases aligning to TRBD2. Germline trimming cut 7 bases from V and 2 bases from J; bases unmatched to any gene: 11. Germline CDR1 is MNHNS and CDR2 is SASEGT. The CDR3 runs 16 residues. The CDR3 protein is CASTIAGGISTYEQYF. CDR3 bases: TGTGCCAGCACCATAGCGGGAGGTATCAGCACCTACGAGCAGTACTTC.

The chain recombines TRBV11-2 with TRBJ2-3, with D possibly matching TRBD2 (5 bases). The germline gives CDR1 SGHAT, CDR2 FQNNGV. CDR3 length equals 20 residues. Between the trimmed V and J ends, which lost 2 bases and 3 bases, there was a span of 27 bases. The CDR3 coding sequence is TGTGCCAGCAGCTTACGTCAGGCGCCAACCCTTGGCTCGGGGACAGATACGCAGTATTTT. As protein: CASSLRQAPTLGSGTDTQYF.

This clonotype was observed at least ten times. This chain uses TRBV27 with TRBJ1-1; 7 bases map to TRBD1. This CDR3 region has 14 residues. V was pared by 6 bases and J by 3 bases, with 7 bases of the junction left unmatched. From germline, CDR1 is MNHEY and CDR2 SMNVEV (reference sequence). CDR3 in DNA: TGTGCCAGCAGGGAGGGACAGTGGGACACTGAAGCTTTCTTT. It translates to CASREGQWDTEAFF.

This clonotype was counted between two and nine times. The chain carries TRBV2 and TRBJ2-1, with D unresolved. Germline CDR1 SNHLY, CDR2 FYNNEI. This CDR3 is built from 15 residues. Between the trimmed V and J ends, which lost 1 base and 6 bases, there was a span of 13 bases. This CDR3 reads CASSEVVMGPNEQFF. Written as DNA, the CDR3 is TGTGCCAGCAGTGAAGTAGTCATGGGCCCCAATGAGCAGTTCTTC.

This clonotype was observed a few times. The DNA of the CDR3 is TGTGCCAGCAGCCCCGGGACTAGCGGGATAATTCACTATGAGACCCAGTACTTC. It is translated as CASSPGTSGIIHYETQYF. The chain employs TRBV11-2 and TRBJ2-5; 13 positions match TRBD2. Germline assignment: CDR1 SGHAT and CDR2 FQNNGV. V gave up 5 bases and J gave up 5 bases; unmatched junction bases: 14. The CDR3 contains 18 residues. Drawing the rest from reference TRBV11-2 and TRBJ2-5, the complete variable domain is EAGVAQSPRYKIIEKRQSVAFWCNPISGHATLYWYQQILGQGPKLLIQFQNNGVVDDSQLPKDRFSAERLKGVDSTLKIQPAKLEDSAVYLCASSPGTSGIIHYETQYFGPGTRLLVL.

This clonotype was observed a few times. The chain links TRBV15 to TRBJ2-1; TRBD2 matches 7 bases. This CDR3 contains 16 residues. Germline V CDR1 and CDR2: LNHNV, YYDKDF (reference sequence). Trimming removed 0 bases from V and 6 bases from J; junction bases left unmatched: 8. The CDR3 nucleotides are TGTGCCACCAGCAGAGATTGGGGCGGGAGCTTCAATGAGCAGTTCTTC. Amino acid sequence: CATSRDWGGSFNEQFF.

This rearrangement joins TRBV6-1 to TRBJ2-5, with a tentative D call TRBD2 (6 bases). CDR3 length: 15 residues. V lost 6 bases and J 2 bases, leaving 16 bases between the germline ends. Germline V gene sequence: CDR1 MNHNS, CDR2 SASEGT. The CDR3 sequence is CASRGGASRQETQYF. The CDR3 DNA sequence: TGTGCCAGCAGGGGGGGTGCTAGCAGACAAGAGACCCAGTACTTC.

This chain joins TRBV12-3 or TRBV12-4 and TRBJ2-5; no clear D. V was pared by 3 bases and J by 2 bases, with 7 bases between. The length of the CDR3 is 13 residues. CDR3 coding DNA: TGTGCCAGCAGTTTCACAGTTCAAGAGACCCAGTACTTC. Protein: CASSFTVQETQYF.

This clonotype was observed at least ten times. V is TRBV10-3 and J is TRBJ2-3; tentatively, D is TRBD2 (6 bases). Germline-derived CDR1 and CDR2 are ENHRY and SYGVKD. V lost 6 bases and J lost 2, with 15 bases in between. The CDR3 is 15 amino acids. The CDR3 protein is CAIRSASEPTDTQYF. In DNA, the CDR3 is TGTGCCATCAGGTCAGCTAGCGAACCCACAGATACGCAGTATTTT.

In its sample, this clonotype was seen many times. V is TRBV29-1 and J is TRBJ2-7, with D possibly matching TRBD1 (6 bases). With 3 bases removed from V and 6 bases from J, the gap between germline ends came to 15 bases. The CDR3 is 13 amino acids. Germline assignment: CDR1 SQVTM and CDR2 ANQGSEA. The CDR3 DNA is TGCAGCGTTGATCAGGGGCCCCGGGCCGAGCAGTACTTC. Protein product: CSVDQGPRAEQYF.

The J gene is TRBJ1-2, the V gene TRBV7-2; 7 bases fit TRBD1. J lost 2 bases, V lost 7 bases, and 4 bases had no gene match. This CDR3 comprises 13 residues. The germline gives CDR1 SGHTA, CDR2 FQGNSA. CDR3 in amino acids: CASTSGGNYGYTF. For the CDR3, the DNA is TGTGCCAGCACCTCAGGGGGGAACTATGGCTACACCTTC.

The rearrangement joins TRBV12-3 or TRBV12-4 to TRBJ2-7; 8 nucleotides line up with TRBD1. With 3 bases clipped from V and 5 bases from J, the junction kept 3 bases outside the gene matches. The CDR3 extends over 13 amino acids. The CDR3 reads CASSFPGGNEQYF. The DNA for the CDR3 is TGTGCCAGCAGTTTTCCAGGGGGCAACGAGCAGTACTTC.

The chain is built from TRBV12-3 or TRBV12-4 and TRBJ2-2; D not resolved. The CDR3 consists of 13 residues. V lost 5 bases and J 5 bases, leaving 9 bases between the germline ends. CDR3 amino acids: CASSTTRTGELFF. CDR3 sequence (DNA): TGTGCCAGCAGTACGACCCGGACCGGGGAGCTGTTTTTT.

The J gene is TRBJ2-1, the V gene TRBV29-1; D is ambiguous. The CDR3 has 12 residues. Germline V gives CDR1 SQVTM, CDR2 ANQGSEA. Trimming took 2 bases from V and 3 from J, leaving 5 bases between them. CDR3 protein: CSVEHIYNEQFF. CDR3 bases: TGCAGCGTTGAACACATCTACAATGAGCAGTTCTTC.

This clonotype came up a few times. The CDR3 loop is CASSSRTDTGELFF. The CDR3 coding sequence is TGTGCCAGCAGTTCTAGGACGGACACCGGGGAGCTGTTTTTT. This chain joins TRBV6-2 or TRBV6-3 and TRBJ2-2; no clear D gene. V lost 4 bases, J lost 3 bases, and 9 bases lay in between. Germline loops: CDR1 MNHEY, CDR2 SVGEGT. This CDR3 is 14 amino acids long.

This clonotype was seen a handful of times. J is TRBJ2-3 and V is TRBV2, with D tentatively TRBD2 (6 bases). The V gene's germline CDR1 is SNHLY and CDR2 FYNNEI. The CDR3 contains 14 residues. V lost 7 bases and J 4 bases, leaving 15 bases between the germline ends. The CDR3 loop reads CASNGGAVPDTQYF. The CDR3 DNA reads as TGTGCCAGCAACGGGGGAGCGGTCCCAGATACGCAGTATTTT.

V usage is TRBV24-1 and J usage is TRBJ2-1; weak D call: TRBD1 (6 bases). Trimming left V 0 bases short and J 8 bases short, with 13 bases between. The CDR3 contains 15 residues. CDR1 and CDR2 from the germline V gene are KGHDR and SFDVKD. The CDR3 DNA is TGTGCCACCAGTGATTTGGGACAACAGGGCGATGAGCAGTTCTTC. This gives the protein CATSDLGQQGDEQFF.

This clonotype showed up many times. The CDR3 sequence is CSASSFGGEQYF. CDR3 nucleotide sequence: TGCAGTGCTAGTTCATTCGGGGGCGAGCAGTACTTC. The rearrangement joins TRBV20-1 to TRBJ2-7; D may be TRBD2 (6 bases). Germline loops: CDR1 DFQATT, CDR2 SNEGSKA (reference sequence). V was shortened by 3 bases and J by 6 bases, with 12 bases between the two germline ends. This CDR3 has 12 amino acids.